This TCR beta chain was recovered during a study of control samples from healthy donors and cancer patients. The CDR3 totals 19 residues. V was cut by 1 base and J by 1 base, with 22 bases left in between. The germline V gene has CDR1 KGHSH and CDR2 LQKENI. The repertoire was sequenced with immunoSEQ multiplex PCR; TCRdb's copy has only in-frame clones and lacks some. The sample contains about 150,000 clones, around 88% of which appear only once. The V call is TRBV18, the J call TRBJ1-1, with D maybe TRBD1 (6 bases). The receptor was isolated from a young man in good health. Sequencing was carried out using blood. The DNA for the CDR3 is TGTGCCAGCTCACCACGTGGCGGGACACCGAACACAGCGAACACTGAAGCTTTCTTT. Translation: CASSPRGGTPNTANTEAFF.